This passage covers 17 T cell receptor beta chains from one sample sequenced in a study of CD8 T cells in Susac syndrome. After extraction with the RNeasy kit, roughly 0.45 to 1 ug of the RNA was reverse transcribed using random hexamers. TCRdb re-derived calls from the immunoSEQ multiplex PCR reads in MiXCR, one entry per CDR3 protein. The table lists about 400,000 distinct CDR3 sequences, more than 70% of them singletons, with approximately 0.12% in the top ten. Sequenced sample: CD8+ T cells from PBMCs. These receptors were collected from a human donor with multiple sclerosis.

The V call is TRBV5-6, the J call TRBJ1-1, with a possible D match to TRBD1 (5 bases). Germline loops: CDR1 SGHDT, CDR2 YYEEEE. CDR3 length equals 14 residues. V was shortened by 4 bases and J by 2 bases, with 12 bases between the two germline ends. For the CDR3, the DNA is TGTGCCAGCAGCGGAGTGGGGCTTAACACTGAAGCTTTCTTT. Translating it yields CASSGVGLNTEAFF.

This chain connects TRBV7-2 to TRBJ1-6; the D is unclear. Germline CDR1 reads SGHTA; CDR2 reads FQGNSA. The CDR3 has 16 amino acids. Trimming pared 2 bases from V and 14 bases from J, leaving 22 bases between. The CDR3 loop reads CASSLLTIGLGSTLHF. The CDR3 nucleotides are TGTGCCAGCAGCTTATTAACTATAGGGCTCGGGTCAACCCTCCACTTT. Full variable domain (missing parts from reference TRBV7-2 and TRBJ1-6): GAGVSQSPSNKVTEKGKDVELRCDPISGHTALYWYRQSLGQGLEFLIYFQGNSAPDKSGLPSDRFSAERTGGSVSTLTIQRTQQEDSAVYLCASSLLTIGLGSTLHFGNGTRLTVT.

This rearrangement joins TRBV20-1 to TRBJ1-2; D remains ambiguous. V gave up 3 bases and J gave up 6 bases, with 8 bases separating them. CDR3 length: 11 amino acids. Looked up from germline, CDR1 is DFQATT and CDR2 is SNEGSKA (reference sequence). CDR3 in amino acids: CSASPSDGYTF. Here the CDR3 DNA reads TGCAGTGCTAGTCCCTCAGATGGCTACACCTTC.

This clonotype was seen just once. V gene TRBV27 combines with J gene TRBJ2-1; D ambiguous. Germline V lookup: CDR1 MNHEY, CDR2 SMNVEV (reference sequence). V lost 1 base to trimming and J lost 2 bases, with 9 bases between them. The CDR3 consists of 15 residues. The CDR3 sequence: CASSLLPLPYNEQFF. As DNA, the CDR3 is TGTGCCAGCAGTTTATTGCCTCTCCCCTACAATGAGCAGTTCTTC.

This chain joins TRBV14 and TRBJ1-1, with a tentative D call TRBD1 (5 bases). Germline V gives CDR1 SGHDN, CDR2 FVKESK. With 4 bases removed from V and 3 bases from J, the gap between germline ends came to 12 bases. The CDR3 spans 14 residues. Written as DNA, the CDR3 is TGTGCCAGCAGCCGAGGGGTTTTACACACTGAAGCTTTCTTT. It encodes CASSRGVLHTEAFF. Combining the CDR3 with reference TRBV14 and TRBJ1-1 gives the whole variable domain EAGVTQFPSHSVIEKGQTVTLRCDPISGHDNLYWYRRVMGKEIKFLLHFVKESKQDESGMPNNRFLAERTGGTYSTLKVQPAELEDSGVYFCASSRGVLHTEAFFGQGTRLTVV.

The CDR3 sequence: CASITGVVAFF. Written as DNA, the CDR3 is TGTGCCAGCATCACAGGGGTGGTAGCTTTCTTT. The chain links TRBV6-5 to TRBJ1-1, with 7 bases aligning to TRBD1. In germline, CDR1 is MNHEY, CDR2 SVGAGI. V dropped 7 bases and J dropped 10; count of bases not matched to a gene: 6. The CDR3 has 11 amino acids.

This clonotype was observed a single time. V and J are TRBV20-1 and TRBJ2-7; 9 nucleotides line up with TRBD2. The CDR3 length is 15 residues. The germline gives CDR1 DFQATT, CDR2 SNEGSKA (reference sequence). Losses at the gene ends were 0 bases for V and 1 base for J; bases not matched to a gene: 4. CDR3 sequence reads: CSAREQRGDSYEQYF. CDR3 nucleotide sequence: TGCAGTGCTAGAGAGCAGCGGGGGGATTCCTACGAGCAGTACTTC.

This chain connects TRBV7-9 to TRBJ2-7; D is undetermined. The V end was cut by 3 bases, the J end by 2 bases, with 11 bases between. This CDR3 has 14 residues. In germline, CDR1 is SEHNR, CDR2 FQNEAQ (reference sequence). CDR3 residues: CASSFFVRPYEQYF. The CDR3 nucleotides are TGTGCCAGCAGCTTTTTTGTTCGCCCCTACGAGCAGTACTTC. Complete variable domain (other parts from reference TRBV7-9 and TRBJ2-7): DTGVSQNPRHKITKRGQNVTFRCDPISEHNRLYWYRQTLGQGPEFLTYFQNEAQLEKSRLLSDRFSAERPKGSFSTLEIQRTEQGDSAMYLCASSFFVRPYEQYFGPGTRLTVT.

The genes are TRBV21-1 and TRBJ1-6; the table gives TRBD1 as D, unverified against the DNA. TRBV21-1 counts as a pseudogene. The CDR3 is made up of 15 amino acids. The CDR3 DNA follows: TGTGCCAGCAGCAAATTGGCAGGGGGAGATTCACCCCTCCACTTT. Amino acid sequence: CASSKLAGGDSPLHF.

This rearrangement joins TRBV10-1 to TRBJ2-7; D may be TRBD2 (6 bases). The germline CDR1 and CDR2 sequences are WNHNN and SYGVQD (reference sequence). The CDR3 consists of 15 residues. V lost 6 bases and J lost 3, with 18 bases in between. In nucleotides, the CDR3 is TGCGCCAGCAGGGCGATAACGGCGGGGCTCTACGAGCAGTACTTC. Its protein is CASRAITAGLYEQYF.

This chain joins TRBV5-1 and TRBJ2-7, with D possibly matching TRBD1 (6 bases). Germline V gives CDR1 SGHRS, CDR2 YFSETQ. Deletions cut 1 base from V and 5 bases from J, with 10 bases between. The CDR3 is 13 residues long. The CDR3 spells CASSLPGTNEQYF. Here the CDR3 DNA reads TGCGCCAGCAGCTTGCCGGGGACAAACGAGCAGTACTTC.

The genes are TRBV4-1 and TRBJ2-3; D is perhaps TRBD1 (6 bases). The germline gives CDR1 MGHRA, CDR2 YSYEKL. The ends were cut back, 3 bases at V and 5 bases at J, with 12 bases in the middle. The CDR3 loop spans 14 amino acids. This CDR3 reads CASSQEHREDTQYF. In DNA, the CDR3 is TGCGCCAGCAGCCAGGAACACAGGGAAGATACGCAGTATTTT.

In this sample, this clonotype turned up a few times. The chain uses TRBV10-2 and TRBJ2-7; possible D gene TRBD2, 6 bases. The CDR3 spans 17 residues. Trimming removed 0 bases from V and 1 base from J, with 16 bases in between. Per the germline V gene, CDR1 is WSHSY and CDR2 is SAAADI. The CDR3 loop reads CASSESTAGPPSYEQYF. In DNA form, the CDR3 reads TGCGCCAGCAGTGAGTCGACGGCGGGGCCACCGTCCTACGAGCAGTACTTC.

The chain carries TRBV15 and TRBJ1-2; maybe TRBD1 (5 bases). This CDR3 contains 15 residues. With 0 bases removed from V and 2 bases from J, the gap between germline ends came to 10 bases. Germline V gene data show CDR1 as LNHNV and CDR2 as YYDKDF (reference sequence). The CDR3 here is CATSREKTANYGYTF. The CDR3 DNA follows: TGTGCCACCAGCAGAGAGAAGACAGCCAACTATGGCTACACCTTC.

The chain is built from TRBV5-4 and TRBJ1-2; D is unresolved. There are 13 residues in the CDR3. The germline V gene encodes CDR1 SGHNT and CDR2 YYREEE (reference sequence). V lost 4 bases to trimming and J lost 4 bases, with 11 bases between them. The CDR3 region is CASSAPGSYGYTF. The CDR3 nucleotides read TGTGCCAGCAGCGCTCCGGGCTCCTATGGCTACACCTTC.

The genes are TRBV28 and TRBJ2-3; D remains ambiguous. CDR1 and CDR2 from the germline V gene are MDHEN and SYDVKM. CDR3 length: 14 amino acids. The ends were cut back, 4 bases at V and 4 bases at J, with 12 bases in the middle. The CDR3 sequence is CASSSIPSSDTQYF. CDR3 sequence (DNA): TGTGCCAGCAGTTCCATCCCTTCGTCAGATACGCAGTATTTT. The complete variable domain, with remaining parts taken from reference TRBV28 and TRBJ2-3, reads DVKVTQSSRYLVKRTGEKVFLECVQDMDHENMFWYRQDPGLGLRLIYFSYDVKMKEKGDIPEGYSVSREKKERFSLILESASTNQTSMYLCASSSIPSSDTQYFGPGTRLTVL.

The chain recombines TRBV29-1 with TRBJ1-2, with a possible D match to TRBD1 (6 bases). Germline V lookup: CDR1 SQVTM, CDR2 ANQGSEA. CDR3 length equals 14 residues. With 1 base removed from V and 2 bases from J, the gap between germline ends came to 11 bases. Here the CDR3 reads CSVEGTGNNYGYTF. CDR3 nucleotides: TGCAGCGTTGAAGGTACAGGGAACAACTATGGCTACACCTTC.